This record looks at one T cell receptor beta chain sequence and its context. This sample is drawn from a study of T cells in Graves' hyperthyroidism and ophthalmopathy. Regions amplified from RNA transcripts were the TCR beta CDR3 regions. First-round RT-PCR targeting the TCR CDR3 was performed with the HTBI primer set. TCRdb recomputed calls from the multiplex PCR reads with MiXCR, one row per CDR3 protein. The sample lists 690,000 or so distinct CDR3 sequences, around 20% occurring once. CDR1 and CDR2 (germline): SGHRS, YFSETQ. This CDR3 is 15 amino acids long. Trimming shortened V by 4 bases and J by 4 bases, and 15 bases separated the two germline ends.

Sequenced sample: blood. This receptor was obtained from a woman aged 45-59 years with Graves' hyperthyroidism that later progressed to Graves' ophthalmopathy. This rearrangement joins TRBV5-1 to TRBJ2-1; D is possibly TRBD1 (6 bases). DNA for the CDR3: TGCGCCAGCAGCCCCGAAGTGGGGGCGTACAATGAGCAGTTCTTC. Amino acids: CASSPEVGAYNEQFF. The full variable domain, in which reference TRBV5-1 and TRBJ2-1 provide the parts outside the CDR3, is KAGVTQTPRYLIKTRGQQVTLSCSPISGHRSVSWYQQTPGQGLQFLFEYFSETQRNKGNFPGRFSGRQFSNSRSEMNVSTLELGDSALYLCASSPEVGAYNEQFFGPGTRLTVL.